This T cell receptor beta chain appears in the sequencing data of a study of breast tumors, draining lymph nodes, adjacent tissues. Study-level results: Tumors had less TCR diversity than lymph nodes, more than nontumor tissue. Data fit most tumor T cells coming from lymph node, expanding in tumor. Tumor T cell lymph node origin was a supported hypothesis, not proven. Compared with basal-like, luminal-like tumors shared significantly more repertoire with nontumor tissue.

Axillary draining lymph nodes of breast cancer patients supplied the node samples. The CDR3 has 12 residues. Germline V gene data show CDR1 as DFQATT and CDR2 as SNEGSKA (reference sequence). J was trimmed by 4 bases and V by 8 bases; bases with no gene match: 6. In its sample, this clonotype was seen many times. The antigen is unknown. TCRdb reprocessed the multiplex PCR reads with MiXCR, giving one entry per CDR3 protein. The table has about 300,000 distinct CDR3 sequences, about 30% seen once. The source is a female donor with breast cancer. Some clones in this sample may be carry-over from other donors' samples. Sequenced sample: axillary lymph node tissue. This chain connects TRBV20-1 to TRBJ2-5; 8 bases map to TRBD1. The CDR3: CSTGTGRETQYF. CDR3 nucleotide sequence: TGCAGTACCGGGACAGGCCGAGAGACCCAGTACTTC.